The T cell receptor beta chain described here comes from a study of post-analysis software for immune sequencing data. Study summary: The study covered relapsing-remitting, secondary progressive and progressive-relapsing courses of multiple sclerosis. Points from the study as a whole: Compared against controls, patients with multiple sclerosis displayed significantly lower normalized Chao1 diversity. Five or six TRBV segments appeared more often in patients than in controls, and TRBV5-6, TRBV5-1 and TRBV20-1 were among these.

Every TCR beta cDNA library bore unique molecular identifiers. TCRdb itself ran the PCR reads through MiXCR, one entry per CDR3 protein. The repertoire includes fewer than 550,000 distinct CDR3 sequences, less than 40% of them detected once, and around 6.1% sits in the top ten. The CDR3 runs 17 residues. Germline lookup yields CDR1 SGHDT and CDR2 YYEEEE. V trimming: 2 bases; J trimming: 0 bases; junction bases outside the gene matches: 8. As to this clonotype: No antigen is known for it.

The clonotype originates from a girl aged 2-17 years with multiple sclerosis. Sequencing input: blood. The chain is built from TRBV5-6 and TRBJ2-3; 8 bases are a match to TRBD1. The CDR3 reads CASSFTQDRVSTDTQYF. CDR3 bases: TGTGCCAGCAGCTTTACCCAGGACAGGGTCAGCACAGATACGCAGTATTTT.